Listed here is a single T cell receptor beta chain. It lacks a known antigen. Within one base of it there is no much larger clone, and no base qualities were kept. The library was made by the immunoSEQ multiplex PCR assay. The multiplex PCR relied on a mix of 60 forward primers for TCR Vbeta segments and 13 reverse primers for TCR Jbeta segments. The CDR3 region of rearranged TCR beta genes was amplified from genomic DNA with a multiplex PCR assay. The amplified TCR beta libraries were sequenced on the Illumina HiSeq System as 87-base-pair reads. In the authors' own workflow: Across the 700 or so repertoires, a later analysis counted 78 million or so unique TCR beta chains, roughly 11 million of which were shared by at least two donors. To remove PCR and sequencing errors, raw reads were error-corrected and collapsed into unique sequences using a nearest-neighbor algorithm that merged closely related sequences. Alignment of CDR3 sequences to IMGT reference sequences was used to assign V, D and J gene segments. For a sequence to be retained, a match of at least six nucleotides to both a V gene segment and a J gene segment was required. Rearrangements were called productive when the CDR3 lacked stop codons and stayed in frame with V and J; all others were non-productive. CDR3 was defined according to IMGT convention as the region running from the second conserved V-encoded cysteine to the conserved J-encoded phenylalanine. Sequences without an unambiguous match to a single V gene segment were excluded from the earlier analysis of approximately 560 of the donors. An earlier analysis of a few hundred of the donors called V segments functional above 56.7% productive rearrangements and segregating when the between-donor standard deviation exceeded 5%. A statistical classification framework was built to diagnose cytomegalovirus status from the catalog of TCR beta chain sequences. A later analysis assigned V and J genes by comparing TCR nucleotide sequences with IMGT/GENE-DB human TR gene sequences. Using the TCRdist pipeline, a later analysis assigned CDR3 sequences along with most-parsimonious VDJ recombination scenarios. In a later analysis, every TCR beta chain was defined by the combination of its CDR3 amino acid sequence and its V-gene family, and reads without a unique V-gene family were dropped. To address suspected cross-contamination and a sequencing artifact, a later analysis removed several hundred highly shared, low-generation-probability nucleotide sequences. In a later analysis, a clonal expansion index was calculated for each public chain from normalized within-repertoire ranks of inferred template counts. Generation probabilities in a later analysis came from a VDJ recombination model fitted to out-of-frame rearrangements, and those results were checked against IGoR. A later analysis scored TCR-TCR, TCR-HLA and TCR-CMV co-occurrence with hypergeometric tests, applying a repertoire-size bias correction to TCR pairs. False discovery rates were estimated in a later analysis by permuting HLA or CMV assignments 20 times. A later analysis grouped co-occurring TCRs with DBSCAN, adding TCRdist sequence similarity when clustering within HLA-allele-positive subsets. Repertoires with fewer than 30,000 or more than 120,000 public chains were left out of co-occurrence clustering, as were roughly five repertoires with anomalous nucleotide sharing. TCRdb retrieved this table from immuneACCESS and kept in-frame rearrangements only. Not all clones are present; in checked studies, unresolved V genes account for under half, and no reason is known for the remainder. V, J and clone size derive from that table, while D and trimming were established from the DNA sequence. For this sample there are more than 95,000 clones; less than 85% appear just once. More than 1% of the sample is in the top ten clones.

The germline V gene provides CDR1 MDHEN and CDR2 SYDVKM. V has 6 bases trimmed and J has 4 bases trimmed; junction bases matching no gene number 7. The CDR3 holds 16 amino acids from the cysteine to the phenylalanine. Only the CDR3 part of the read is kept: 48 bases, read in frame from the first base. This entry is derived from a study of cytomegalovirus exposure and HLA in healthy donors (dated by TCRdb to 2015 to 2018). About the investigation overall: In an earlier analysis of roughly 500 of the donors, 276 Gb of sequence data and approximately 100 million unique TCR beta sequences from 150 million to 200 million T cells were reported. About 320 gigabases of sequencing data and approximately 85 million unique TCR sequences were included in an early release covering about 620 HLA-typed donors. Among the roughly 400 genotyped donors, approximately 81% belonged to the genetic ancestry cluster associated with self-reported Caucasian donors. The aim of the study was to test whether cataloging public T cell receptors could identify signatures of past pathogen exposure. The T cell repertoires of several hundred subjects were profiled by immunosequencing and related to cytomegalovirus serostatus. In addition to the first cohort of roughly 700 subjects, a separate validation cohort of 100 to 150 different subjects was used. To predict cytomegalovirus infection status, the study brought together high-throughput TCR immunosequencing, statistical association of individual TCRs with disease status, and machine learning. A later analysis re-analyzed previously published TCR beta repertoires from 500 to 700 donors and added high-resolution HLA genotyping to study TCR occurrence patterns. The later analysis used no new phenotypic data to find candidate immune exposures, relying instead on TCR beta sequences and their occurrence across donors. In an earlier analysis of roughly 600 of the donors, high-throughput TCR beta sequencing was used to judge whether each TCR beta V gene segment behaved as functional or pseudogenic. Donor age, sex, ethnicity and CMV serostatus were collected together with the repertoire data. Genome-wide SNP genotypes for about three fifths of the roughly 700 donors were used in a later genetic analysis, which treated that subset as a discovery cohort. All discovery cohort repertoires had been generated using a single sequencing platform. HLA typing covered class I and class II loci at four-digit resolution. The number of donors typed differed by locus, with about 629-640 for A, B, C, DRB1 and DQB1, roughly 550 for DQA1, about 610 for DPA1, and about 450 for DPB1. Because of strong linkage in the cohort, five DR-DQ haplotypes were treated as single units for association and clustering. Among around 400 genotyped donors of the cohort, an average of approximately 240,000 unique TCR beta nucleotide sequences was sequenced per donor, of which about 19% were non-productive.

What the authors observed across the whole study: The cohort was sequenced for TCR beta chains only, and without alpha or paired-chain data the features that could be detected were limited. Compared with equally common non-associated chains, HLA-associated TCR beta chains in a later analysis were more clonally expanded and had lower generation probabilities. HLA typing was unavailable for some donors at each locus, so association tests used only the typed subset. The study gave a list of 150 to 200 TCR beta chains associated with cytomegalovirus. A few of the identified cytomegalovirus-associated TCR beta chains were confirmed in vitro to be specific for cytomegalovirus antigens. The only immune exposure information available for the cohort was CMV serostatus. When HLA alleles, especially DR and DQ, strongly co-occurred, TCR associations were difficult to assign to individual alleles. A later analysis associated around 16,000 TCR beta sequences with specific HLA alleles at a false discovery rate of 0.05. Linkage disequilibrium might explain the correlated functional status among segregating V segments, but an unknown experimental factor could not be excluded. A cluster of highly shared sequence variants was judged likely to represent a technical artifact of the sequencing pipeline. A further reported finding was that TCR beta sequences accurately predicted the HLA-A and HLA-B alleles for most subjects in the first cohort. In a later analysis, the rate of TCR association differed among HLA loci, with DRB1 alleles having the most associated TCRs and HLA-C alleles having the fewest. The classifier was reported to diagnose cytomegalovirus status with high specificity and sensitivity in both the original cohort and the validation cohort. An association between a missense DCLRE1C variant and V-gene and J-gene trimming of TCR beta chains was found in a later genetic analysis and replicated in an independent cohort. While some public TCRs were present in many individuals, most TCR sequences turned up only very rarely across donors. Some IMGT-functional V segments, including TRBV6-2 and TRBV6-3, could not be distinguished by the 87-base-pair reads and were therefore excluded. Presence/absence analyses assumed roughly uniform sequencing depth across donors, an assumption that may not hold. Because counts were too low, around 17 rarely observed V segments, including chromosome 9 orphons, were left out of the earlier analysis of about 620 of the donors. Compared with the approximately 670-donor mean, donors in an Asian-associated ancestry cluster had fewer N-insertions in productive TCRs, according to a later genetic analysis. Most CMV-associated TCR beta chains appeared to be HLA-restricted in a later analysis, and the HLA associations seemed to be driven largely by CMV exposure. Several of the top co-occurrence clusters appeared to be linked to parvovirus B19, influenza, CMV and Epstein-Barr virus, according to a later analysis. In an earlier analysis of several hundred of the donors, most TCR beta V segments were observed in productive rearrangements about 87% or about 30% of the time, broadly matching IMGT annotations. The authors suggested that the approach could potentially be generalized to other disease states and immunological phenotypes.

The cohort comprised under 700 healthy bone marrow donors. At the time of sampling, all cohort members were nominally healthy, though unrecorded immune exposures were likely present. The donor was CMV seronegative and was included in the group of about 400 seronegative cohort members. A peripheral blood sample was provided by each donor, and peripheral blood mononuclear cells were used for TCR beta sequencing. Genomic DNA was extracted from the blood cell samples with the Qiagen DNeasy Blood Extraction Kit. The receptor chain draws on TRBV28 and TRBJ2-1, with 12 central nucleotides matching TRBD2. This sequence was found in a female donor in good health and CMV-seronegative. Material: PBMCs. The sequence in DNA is TGTGCCAGCAGCCAGTTACTAGCGGGAGGATACAATGAGCAGTTCTTC. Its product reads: CASSQLLAGGYNEQFF.